Below, 8 T cell receptor beta chains from the same sample are listed, as sequenced in a study of blood T cell repertoires in COVID-19 (dated by TCRdb to the early 2020s). Receptors were amplified or captured by the immunoSEQ multiplex PCR assay. TCRdb carries this immuneACCESS record with in-frame sequences only. Its versions omit some clonotypes, under half of them owing to an unresolved V gene in the studies checked, with the rest unexplained. Counted in this sample were 450,000 to 500,000 clones; around 85% of them appeared once. Of the sample, approximately 2.9% falls within the top ten clones. Source material: peripheral blood. The receptors come from a human donor in a cohort sampled during active COVID-19.

The rearrangement joins TRBV11-2 to TRBJ2-5, with TRBD2 matching 9 bases. Germline-derived CDR1 and CDR2 are SGHAT and FQNNGV. The CDR3 runs to 15 residues. Trimming at V came to 0 bases and at J to 4 bases, leaving 3 bases not matched to a gene. The chain's CDR3 is CASSLDSREGETQYF. The CDR3 DNA follows: TGTGCCAGCAGCTTAGATTCGCGGGAGGGAGAGACCCAGTACTTC.

The chain employs TRBV5-1 and TRBJ2-2; 9 positions match TRBD1. CDR1 and CDR2 (germline): SGHRS, YFSETQ. CDR3 length: 14 residues. After removal of 4 bases from V and 7 bases from J, the junction contained 5 bases not matched to a gene. In nucleotides, the CDR3 is TGCGCCAGCAGCCGGACAGGGGTGGGCGGGGAGCTGTTTTTT. Amino acid sequence: CASSRTGVGGELFF.

Only a few counts were recorded for this clone. One end of the junction is discordant with germline, which a read error may explain. The chain joins TRBV12-3 or TRBV12-4 to TRBJ1-2, with D unresolved. This CDR3 spans 11 amino acids. CDR3 sequence (DNA): TGTGCCAGCAGTTTAAACTCTGGCTACACCTTC. Encoded protein: CASSLNSGYTF.

The chain is built from TRBV7-9 and TRBJ1-1; 10 nucleotides match TRBD1. The CDR3 contains 15 residues. In germline, CDR1 is SEHNR, CDR2 FQNEAQ (reference sequence). The V and J ends lost 4 bases and 3 bases, in that order; junction bases with no gene match: 5. The CDR3 region is CASSSPGQGDTEAFF. The CDR3, as DNA: TGTGCCAGCAGCTCCCCCGGACAGGGGGACACTGAAGCTTTCTTT.

The chain employs TRBV5-1 and TRBJ2-5; 7 positions agree with TRBD1. CDR1 SGHRS and CDR2 YFSETQ come from the germline V gene. CDR3 size: 14 residues. V lost 4 bases to trimming and J lost 4 bases; unmatched junction nucleotides: 7. The CDR3 DNA reads TGCGCCAGCAGCCCGACAGGGTGGGGAGAGACCCAGTACTTC. Translation: CASSPTGWGETQYF.

The chain is built from TRBV27 and TRBJ2-3; D perhaps matches TRBD2 (6 bases). This CDR3 has 16 residues. The V and J ends lost 6 bases and 4 bases respectively, with 20 bases between them. Germline V gene lookup returns CDR1 MNHEY and CDR2 SMNVEV (reference sequence). In DNA form, the CDR3 reads TGTGCCAGCAGACGCACGGCGGGAAGTGGTCCAGATACGCAGTATTTT. Translating it yields CASRRTAGSGPDTQYF.

J is TRBJ1-6 and V is TRBV6-5; no clear D. CDR1 MNHEY and CDR2 SVGAGI come from the germline V gene. The CDR3 is 14 amino acids. The V gene lost 4 bases and the J gene lost 2 bases, with 6 bases spanning the gap. The CDR3 loop reads CASSSAAYNSPLHF. DNA for the CDR3: TGTGCCAGCAGTTCCGCGGCCTATAATTCACCCCTCCACTTT.

J is TRBJ2-5 and V is TRBV28; 8 nucleotides align to TRBD2. The V and J ends lost 5 bases and 5 bases, in that order; junction bases with no gene match: 16. CDR1 is MDHEN and CDR2 is SYDVKM in the germline V gene. This CDR3 has 17 amino acids. CDR3 sequence reads: CASSPPGGGRWAETQYF. The CDR3 coding sequence is TGTGCCAGCAGTCCTCCCGGGGGCGGGAGGTGGGCGGAGACCCAGTACTTC.